The 25 T cell receptor beta chains presented below share a single source sample, sequenced in a study of T-cell memory formation after mild COVID-19. TCRdb reanalysed the 5' RACE reads using MiXCR and keeps one entry per CDR3 protein. The table shows more than 250,000 distinct CDR3 sequences, with roughly 16% occurring only once. The specimen sequenced was PBMCs or a T cell subset sorted from them (not recorded which). These receptors all stem from a man younger than 35 who had mild COVID-19 (a few samples of this study predate the infection). Cell type and time point are not known.

The chain recombines TRBV6-1 with TRBJ2-7, with 7 bases that match TRBD1. The CDR3 length is 15 residues. With 2 bases clipped from V and 7 bases from J, the junction kept 11 bases outside the gene matches. Germline V gene lookup returns CDR1 MNHNS and CDR2 SASEGT. Here the CDR3 DNA reads TGTGCCAGCAGTGAAAAACGACAGGGCCCGGGGGAGCAGTACTTC. It is translated as CASSEKRQGPGEQYF.

This clonotype was counted many times. This sequence joins TRBV20-1 and TRBJ2-7; 7 nucleotides match TRBD1. The V segment lost 0 bases and the J segment 5 bases; nucleotides outside the gene matches: 7. The CDR3 sequence is 14 residues long. Germline V gene data show CDR1 as DFQATT and CDR2 as SNEGSKA (reference sequence). CDR3 sequence reads: CSARDPGQLHEQYF. DNA of the CDR3: TGCAGTGCTAGAGATCCGGGACAGCTCCACGAGCAGTACTTC.

A few counts support this clonotype. The J gene is TRBJ2-1, the V gene TRBV5-6; the D gene is possibly TRBD2 (7 bases). CDR1 and CDR2 from the germline V gene are SGHDT and YYEEEE. Deletions cut 6 bases from V and 3 bases from J, with 19 bases between. The CDR3 consists of 16 residues. The CDR3 nucleotides read TGTGCCAGCACCAATTCCCAAGGGGGGGTCTACAATGAGCAGTTCTTC. Translating gives CASTNSQGGVYNEQFF.

This clonotype was seen only a few times. V is TRBV5-1 and J is TRBJ2-4, with 8 bases lining up with TRBD2. Germline values: CDR1 SGHRS, CDR2 YFSETQ. V lost 4 bases and J lost 2; bases outside the gene matches: 8. This CDR3 spans 16 amino acids. The CDR3 spells CASSGGTSRPKNIQYF. DNA of the CDR3: TGCGCCAGCAGCGGAGGGACTAGTAGACCCAAAAACATTCAGTACTTC. Full variable domain (outside the CDR3, taken from reference TRBV5-1 and TRBJ2-4): KAGVTQTPRYLIKTRGQQVTLSCSPISGHRSVSWYQQTPGQGLQFLFEYFSETQRNKGNFPGRFSGRQFSNSRSEMNVSTLELGDSALYLCASSGGTSRPKNIQYFGAGTRLSVL.

Worth noting for this clonotype: Here the CDR3 omits its conserved ending phenylalanine or tryptophan, so a read error is the likely source. This chain connects TRBV9 to TRBJ2-3; 7 nucleotides align to TRBD2. J was trimmed by 2 bases and V by 0 bases; bases with no gene match: 6. Germline V lookup: CDR1 SGDLS, CDR2 YYNGEE. This CDR3 is 16 amino acids long. CDR3 amino acids: CASSVGVAGFTDTQYS. CDR3 coding DNA: TGTGCCAGCAGCGTAGGGGTAGCGGGTTTCACAGATACGCAGTATTCT.

This sequence joins TRBV29-1 and TRBJ1-1; D is possibly TRBD1 (5 bases). Per the germline V gene, CDR1 is SQVTM and CDR2 is ANQGSEA. There are 13 residues in the CDR3. V was pared by 8 bases and J by 10 bases, with 23 bases between. The CDR3, as DNA: TGCAGCTCAACGGGACGGGAGAATTTGGGAGCTTTCTTT. Its translation is CSSTGRENLGAFF. The variable domain in full, with the rest retrieved from reference TRBV29-1 and TRBJ1-1, is SAVISQKPSRDICQRGTSLTIQCQVDSQVTMMFWYRQQPGQSLTLIATANQGSEATYESGFVIDKFPISRPNLTFSTLTVSNMSPEDSSIYLCSSTGRENLGAFFGQGTRLTVV.

The rearrangement uses TRBV7-8 and TRBJ2-5; D is perhaps TRBD1 (6 bases). V dropped 1 base and J dropped 5 bases, with 17 bases sitting between them. The CDR3 contains 16 residues. Germline lookup yields CDR1 SGHVS and CDR2 FQNEAQ. The CDR3 loop reads CASSLEDLDSSETQYF. As DNA, the CDR3 is TGTGCCAGCAGCTTAGAAGATCTGGACAGTTCGGAGACCCAGTACTTC.

The J gene is TRBJ2-7, the V gene TRBV4-1, with TRBD2 identical over 11 bases. Germline V lookup: CDR1 MGHRA, CDR2 YSYEKL. The V and J ends lost 4 bases and 5 bases, in that order; junction bases with no gene match: 1. The CDR3 totals 13 residues. The chain's CDR3 is CASSPLAGDEQYF. The CDR3 region has the DNA TGCGCCAGCAGCCCACTAGCGGGGGACGAGCAGTACTTC.

The chain joins TRBV9 to TRBJ2-5; 11 bases align to TRBD2. J lost 5 bases, V lost 2 bases, and 5 bases had no gene match. Germline V gene data show CDR1 as SGDLS and CDR2 as YYNGEE. CDR3 length: 15 residues. The DNA of the CDR3 is TGTGCCAGCAGCGTTACTAGCGGGGGATGGGAGACCCAGTACTTC. It specifies CASSVTSGGWETQYF. Together with reference TRBV9 and TRBJ2-5, the CDR3 gives the full variable domain: DSGVTQTPKHLITATGQRVTLRCSPRSGDLSVYWYQQSLDQGLQFLIQYYNGEERAKGNILERFSAQQFPDLHSELNLSSLELGDSALYFCASSVTSGGWETQYFGPGTRLLVL.

V gene TRBV11-2 combines with J gene TRBJ1-6; TRBD1 matches 9 bases. The germline V gene encodes CDR1 SGHAT and CDR2 FQNNGV. CDR3 length equals 14 residues. Trimming at V came to 5 bases and at J to 9 bases, leaving 5 bases not matched to a gene. The CDR3 nucleotides read TGTGCCAGCAGCCGGGGACAGGGAGGTTCACCCCTCCACTTT. Protein: CASSRGQGGSPLHF.

The V call is TRBV2, the J call TRBJ2-3, with TRBD1 as a possible D gene (6 bases). V was shortened by 6 bases and J by 1 base, with 11 bases between the two germline ends. Per germline, CDR1 SNHLY and CDR2 FYNNEI. The CDR3 loop spans 14 amino acids. CDR3 nucleotide sequence: TGTGCCAGCAGAGCACGGACAGGCACAGATACGCAGTATTTT. Translating gives CASRARTGTDTQYF.

In DNA form, the CDR3 reads TGTGCCAGCAGTTTATCGCAGACTAATCAGCCCCAGCATTTT. It codes for CASSLSQTNQPQHF. The gene calls are TRBV27 and TRBJ1-5; D is undetermined. CDR1 MNHEY and CDR2 SMNVEV come from the germline V gene (reference sequence). Deletions cut 0 bases from V and 4 bases from J, with 7 bases between. The CDR3 is 14 amino acids.

This clonotype was observed a few times. Here the CDR3 reads CSAREPGSNVGTDTQYF. For the CDR3, the DNA is TGCAGTGCTAGAGAACCGGGAAGCAATGTTGGCACAGATACGCAGTATTTT. The rearrangement links TRBV20-1 to TRBJ2-3; a weak D match, TRBD2 (5 bases). This CDR3 spans 17 amino acids. V was shortened by 0 bases and J by 1 base, with 17 bases between the two germline ends. The germline V gene encodes CDR1 DFQATT and CDR2 SNEGSKA (reference sequence).

The chain links TRBV12-3 or TRBV12-4 to TRBJ2-5, with 10 nucleotides matching TRBD2. The CDR3 loop spans 13 amino acids. V was pared by 6 bases and J by 3 bases, with 1 base of the junction left unmatched. The CDR3 sequence is CASRGLAEETQYF. In nucleotides, the CDR3 is TGTGCCAGCAGAGGACTAGCGGAAGAGACCCAGTACTTC.

This clonotype has more than one count but fewer than ten. This chain links TRBV5-6 with TRBJ2-7; tentatively, D is TRBD1 (5 bases). The length of the CDR3 is 13 residues. Trimming removed 0 bases at V and 4 bases at J, with 8 bases between. In germline, CDR1 is SGHDT, CDR2 YYEEEE. CDR3 sequence: CASSLGTPYEQYF. CDR3 sequence (DNA): TGTGCCAGCAGCTTGGGGACACCTTACGAGCAGTACTTC.

The V and J genes are TRBV12-5 and TRBJ2-3, with TRBD1 as a possible D gene (6 bases). Germline assignment: CDR1 LGHNT and CDR2 FRNRAP. V lost 6 bases to trimming and J lost 2 bases, with 9 bases between them. There are 13 residues in the CDR3. The CDR3, as DNA: TGTGCTAGTGGGGGACAAAACACAGATACGCAGTATTTT. This gives the protein CASGGQNTDTQYF.

This chain uses TRBV7-2 with TRBJ2-3, with 9 bases lining up with TRBD1. CDR1 is SGHTA and CDR2 is FQGNSA in the germline V gene. V was clipped by 8 bases and J by 2 bases; unmatched bases: 2. CDR3 length: 13 residues. CDR3 protein: CASDRGTTDTQYF. The CDR3 DNA follows: TGTGCCAGCGACAGGGGGACCACAGATACGCAGTATTTT.

The chain employs TRBV4-1 and TRBJ2-7, with 7 bases identical to TRBD1. Germline V lookup: CDR1 MGHRA, CDR2 YSYEKL. The CDR3 totals 16 residues. V was pared by 0 bases and J by 6 bases, with 11 bases of the junction left unmatched. CDR3: CASSQDSTGLLGEQYF. CDR3 nucleotide sequence: TGCGCCAGCAGCCAAGATTCGACAGGGTTGTTGGGCGAGCAGTACTTC.

This clonotype was counted only a few times. The genes are TRBV28 and TRBJ2-1; D not resolved. Germline CDR1 and CDR2: MDHEN and SYDVKM. V was clipped by 7 bases and J by 5 bases, with 15 bases between them. This CDR3 has 14 amino acids. The CDR3 nucleotides read TGTGCCAGCACCCCCGGCGGATTTAACAATGAGCAGTTCTTC. Translating it yields CASTPGGFNNEQFF.

The genes are TRBV20-1 and TRBJ2-7; D is undetermined. Germline-derived CDR1 and CDR2 are DFQATT and SNEGSKA (reference sequence). This CDR3 is 14 amino acids long. Trimming took off 5 bases at V and 1 base at J, with 15 bases between the two ends. CDR3 DNA sequence: TGCAGTGCTCAAATTCCCGGGCCTTCCTACGAGCAGTACTTC. Protein: CSAQIPGPSYEQYF.

V and J are TRBV6-6 and TRBJ1-3; the match to TRBD1 covers 7 bases. Per the germline V gene, CDR1 is MNHNY and CDR2 is SVGAGI (reference sequence). The CDR3 totals 15 residues. The J segment lost 0 bases and the V segment lost 4 bases, leaving 3 bases of the junction unmatched. The CDR3 is CASSLGQNSGNTIYF. DNA of the CDR3: TGTGCCAGCAGTTTGGGACAGAACTCTGGAAACACCATATATTTT.

The chain carries TRBV9 and TRBJ2-6; D tentatively fits TRBD1 or TRBD2 (5 bases each). The V end lost 3 bases, the J end lost 0 bases, and 19 bases lay between the germline ends. The CDR3 totals 19 residues. Per the germline V gene, CDR1 is SGDLS and CDR2 is YYNGEE. The CDR3 region has the DNA TGTGCCAGCAGCGACCAACCGGGACGGCTATACTCTGGGGCCAACGTCCTGACTTTC. Protein sequence: CASSDQPGRLYSGANVLTF.

The chain employs TRBV20-1 and TRBJ2-3; TRBD1 matches at 8 bases. V shed 7 bases, J shed 2 bases, and the junction held 2 bases outside the gene matches. This CDR3 contains 12 residues. The germline gives CDR1 DFQATT, CDR2 SNEGSKA (reference sequence). The CDR3, as DNA: TGCAGTGGGCAGGGGGCCACAGATACGCAGTATTTT. Its translation: CSGQGATDTQYF.

The CDR3 sequence is CASRISVGGADTQYF. In nucleotides, the CDR3 is TGCGCCAGCAGGATATCGGTAGGGGGCGCAGATACGCAGTATTTT. The chain joins TRBV5-1 to TRBJ2-3; TRBD1 aligns across 7 bases. Germline CDR1 SGHRS, CDR2 YFSETQ. V lost 5 bases and J lost 4; bases outside the gene matches: 10. The length of the CDR3 is 15 residues. Supplemented by reference TRBV5-1 and TRBJ2-3, the full variable domain reads KAGVTQTPRYLIKTRGQQVTLSCSPISGHRSVSWYQQTPGQGLQFLFEYFSETQRNKGNFPGRFSGRQFSNSRSEMNVSTLELGDSALYLCASRISVGGADTQYFGPGTRLTVL.

Many counts were recorded for this clonotype. CDR3 amino acids: CASSPTSGGADTQYF. The CDR3 DNA sequence: TGTGCCAGCAGTCCTACTAGCGGGGGGGCTGATACGCAGTATTTT. V is TRBV7-2 and J is TRBJ2-3, with TRBD2 matching over 13 bases. The germline V gene has CDR1 SGHTA and CDR2 FQGNSA. The CDR3 sequence is 15 residues long. With 6 bases clipped from V and 6 bases from J, the junction kept 6 bases outside the gene matches.